This T cell receptor beta chain came from a study of T cell responses to AZD1222 COVID-19 vaccine. Findings of the study overall: The span of vaccine-associated CD4 TCRs extended across spike, with dominance at 160-218 and 743-854. It should be noted that donors were predominantly white British and more often female, and clonal diversity was possibly underestimated.

Sequencing used immunoSEQ multiplex PCR; TCRdb keeps in-frame clones, though not all of them. The data contain approximately 170,000 clones, 90% to 95% of them singletons. The CDR3 runs to 18 residues. Germline V gene lookup returns CDR1 SEHNR and CDR2 FQNEAQ (reference sequence). Germline trimming cut 4 bases from V and 0 bases from J; bases unmatched to any gene: 12. Pooling was applied to second doses at about 4 or about 12 weeks. A note on this clone: Its antigen is not known.

The TCR was taken from an adult who received the AZD1222 COVID-19 vaccine. The specimen comprised peripheral blood, sampled 28 days after the second AZD1222 dose. The chain couples TRBV7-9 to TRBJ2-1; 7 positions match TRBD1. The CDR3 nucleotides are TGTGCCAGCAGCTATAACTCAGGGGGAGAACACTCCTACAATGAGCAGTTCTTC. Residues: CASSYNSGGEHSYNEQFF.